These 24 T cell receptor beta chains were sequenced from one sample in a study of blood T cells in healthy people across ages. Sample-barcoded 5' priming and a J-beta primer mix drove a second PCR of about 6 to 12 cycles. TCRdb independently ran MiXCR on the 5' RACE reads; one entry per CDR3 protein. Among around 1.7 million distinct CDR3 sequences, under 30% were seen once, and the ten largest hold over 7%. The sequenced sample was blood. Receptors were obtained from a woman aged 25 to 39 in good health.

This clonotype was observed once. This chain uses TRBV7-9 with TRBJ2-4; D call uncertain. The CDR3 consists of 14 residues. Germline values: CDR1 SEHNR, CDR2 FQNEAQ (reference sequence). V dropped 2 bases and J dropped 8 bases, with 13 bases sitting between them. CDR3 protein: CASSLNPGEDIQYF. In DNA, the CDR3 is TGTGCCAGCAGCTTAAATCCAGGAGAGGACATTCAGTACTTC.

Of note for this clonotype: At one of its ends the junction is not consistent with the germline gene, which may arise from a read error. The V gene is TRBV27, the J gene TRBJ2-7; a weak D match, TRBD2 (5 bases). The germline V gene encodes CDR1 MNHEY and CDR2 SMNVEV (reference sequence). The CDR3 contains 15 residues. The chain's CDR3 is CAGSFRGTVRYEQYF. The CDR3 DNA is TGTGCCGGCAGTTTTCGGGGTACGGTTAGGTACGAGCAGTACTTC.

V is TRBV6-6 and J is TRBJ1-2; 8 bases agree with TRBD1. The CDR3 totals 15 residues. The trim removed 6 bases at V and 6 bases at J, leaving 12 bases unmatched. CDR1 MNHNY and CDR2 SVGAGI come from the germline V gene (reference sequence). CDR3 sequence (DNA): TGTGCCAGCAGCCTCACCCAAACAGGGGGGGATGGCTACACCTTC. Translating gives CASSLTQTGGDGYTF.

The chain combines TRBV7-2 with TRBJ2-3; 11 bases are shared with TRBD2. The junction had 6 bases not matched to a gene; V was cut back by 6 bases and J by 4 bases. The germline V gene encodes CDR1 SGHTA and CDR2 FQGNSA. The CDR3 is made up of 15 amino acids. CDR3 in DNA: TGTGCCAGCAGTATACTAGCGGGAGACCCAGATACGCAGTATTTT. Residues: CASSILAGDPDTQYF.

This clonotype was counted at least ten times. The chain couples TRBV7-2 to TRBJ2-7, with 8 nucleotides matching TRBD1. The length of the CDR3 is 14 residues. V lost 4 bases, J lost 6 bases, and 8 bases stayed unmatched. Looked up from germline, CDR1 is SGHTA and CDR2 is FQGNSA. The CDR3 bases are TGTGCCAGCAGCTATAGACAGGGGCGGGTCGAGCAGTACTTC. Residues: CASSYRQGRVEQYF.

The V and J genes are TRBV20-1 and TRBJ1-3; D unclear. Germline V lookup: CDR1 DFQATT, CDR2 SNEGSKA (reference sequence). CDR3 length: 14 residues. V lost 0 bases and J 6 bases, leaving 12 bases between the germline ends. CDR3 bases: TGCAGTGCTAGAGATTTCTCATTGGAAAACACCATATATTTT. Its translation is CSARDFSLENTIYF.

The sample holds a few counts of this clonotype. V is TRBV24-1 and J is TRBJ2-1, with 9 positions matching TRBD1. With V trimmed by 3 bases and J by 2 bases, 4 bases remained unmatched. The CDR3 runs 16 residues. The germline V gene has CDR1 KGHDR and CDR2 SFDVKD. CDR3 DNA: TGTGCCACCAGTGATACACAGGGGGCCCCCTACAATGAGCAGTTCTTC. Its protein product is CATSDTQGAPYNEQFF.

The rearrangement links TRBV11-1 to TRBJ2-7; D might be TRBD2 (6 bases). Germline V gene data show CDR1 as SGHAT and CDR2 as FQDESV (reference sequence). CDR3 size: 12 residues. Deletions cut 5 bases from V and 9 bases from J, with 14 bases between. This CDR3 is CASSGGPRWQYF. In DNA form, the CDR3 reads TGTGCCAGCAGCGGAGGGCCGCGGTGGCAGTACTTC.

This clonotype has just a few counts. This chain uses TRBV2 with TRBJ2-3; TRBD1 is a possible D gene (6 bases). Trimming shortened V by 7 bases and J by 2 bases, and 13 bases separated the two germline ends. CDR3 length: 14 residues. CDR1 SNHLY and CDR2 FYNNEI come from the germline V gene. The CDR3 is CASNQRGITDTQYF. DNA for the CDR3: TGTGCCAGCAACCAAAGGGGGATCACAGATACGCAGTATTTT.

This sequence joins TRBV5-5 and TRBJ1-2; 8 bases are a match to TRBD1. The CDR3 has 17 residues. V lost 2 bases to trimming and J lost 2 bases; unmatched junction nucleotides: 11. The germline V gene encodes CDR1 SGHKS and CDR2 YYEKEE (reference sequence). CDR3 in amino acids: CASSFGDRGSSNYGYTF. CDR3 in DNA: TGTGCCAGCAGCTTTGGAGACAGGGGCTCGTCAAACTATGGCTACACCTTC.

This clonotype has a count of ten or more. The V gene is TRBV20-1, the J gene TRBJ1-2; the D gene is possibly TRBD1 (5 bases). The V gene lost 0 bases and the J gene lost 0 bases, with 14 bases spanning the gap. Germline CDR1 and CDR2: DFQATT and SNEGSKA (reference sequence). This CDR3 is built from 16 residues. The CDR3: CSARDKGILTNYGYTF. The CDR3 DNA follows: TGCAGTGCTAGAGATAAGGGGATACTCACTAACTATGGCTACACCTTC.

V usage is TRBV18 and J usage is TRBJ2-2, with 8 bases matching TRBD1. CDR3 length equals 16 residues. Unmatched junction bases numbered 7, after V lost 3 bases and J lost 4 bases. CDR1 and CDR2 from the germline V gene are KGHSH and LQKENI. For the CDR3, the DNA is TGTGCCAGCTCACCTCCGGGACAGGAGACCACCGGGGAGCTGTTTTTT. Translated: CASSPPGQETTGELFF.

The chain has TRBV29-1 and TRBJ2-1; D is perhaps TRBD2 (7 bases). V was clipped by 7 bases and J by 6 bases, with 13 bases between them. The CDR3 consists of 12 residues. CDR1 and CDR2 from the germline V gene are SQVTM and ANQGSEA. The CDR3 DNA is TGCAGCGAAGGGGGGGTGGGCAATGAGCAGTTCTTC. Its protein product is CSEGGVGNEQFF.

The chain is built from TRBV20-1 and TRBJ2-1; D is undetermined. The length of the CDR3 is 12 residues. The V end was cut by 5 bases, the J end by 7 bases, with 12 bases between. Germline CDR1 reads DFQATT; CDR2 reads SNEGSKA (reference sequence). CDR3 DNA sequence: TGCAGTGCTGGCGAAATAAGGAATGAGCAGTTCTTC. This encodes CSAGEIRNEQFF.

The genes are TRBV5-1 and TRBJ2-3; D gene ambiguous. The CDR3 has 17 amino acids. The V end lost 0 bases, the J end lost 1 base, and 15 bases lay between the germline ends. Germline V gene data show CDR1 as SGHRS and CDR2 as YFSETQ. CDR3 nucleotide sequence: TGCGCCAGCAGCTTGGCCGCGCAGACTGCACGCACAGATACGCAGTATTTT. Its translation: CASSLAAQTARTDTQYF.

This rearrangement joins TRBV3-1 to TRBJ1-2, with D perhaps TRBD1 (6 bases). V dropped 4 bases and J dropped 3 bases, with 15 bases sitting between them. The CDR3 has 15 amino acids. Germline V gene data show CDR1 as LGHDT and CDR2 as YNNKEL (reference sequence). This CDR3 reads CASSLQPGTYYGYTF. CDR3 DNA: TGTGCCAGCAGCCTTCAACCCGGGACATACTATGGCTACACCTTC.

In regard to this clonotype: An end of the junction does not agree with germline; a read error may underlie this. The chain carries TRBV18 and TRBJ1-1; no clear D. CDR1 is KGHSH and CDR2 is LQKENI in the germline V gene. There are 15 residues in the CDR3. The DNA for the CDR3 is TGTGCCGGCTCACCTCGCCCGGGTGCGAACACTGAAGCTTTCTTT. The encoded protein is CAGSPRPGANTEAFF.

This clonotype was found a few times. V gene TRBV9 combines with J gene TRBJ1-5, with TRBD1 matching 9 bases. The CDR3 spans 14 residues. The junction had 5 bases not matched to a gene; V was cut back by 0 bases and J by 10 bases. CDR1 and CDR2 (germline): SGDLS, YYNGEE. The CDR3: CASSVGDRERPQHF. The CDR3 nucleotides read TGTGCCAGCAGCGTAGGGGACAGGGAACGACCCCAGCATTTT.

The rearrangement uses TRBV18 and TRBJ2-3, with D perhaps given as TRBD1 or TRBD2 (5 bases each). Per germline, CDR1 KGHSH and CDR2 LQKENI. The CDR3 runs 14 residues. The germline V and J ends were trimmed by 11 bases and 4 bases, with 19 bases remaining between them. The CDR3 DNA is TGTGCCGGGTCCTCCGGGAAAGGGGCAGATACGCAGTATTTT. This translates into CAGSSGKGADTQYF. Complete variable domain (other parts from reference TRBV18 and TRBJ2-3): NAGVMQNPRHLVRRRGQEARLRCSPMKGHSHVYWYRQLPEEGLKFMVYLQKENIIDESGMPKERFSAEFPKEGPSILRIQQVVRGDSAAYFCAGSSGKGADTQYFGPGTRLTVL.

The chain recombines TRBV4-1 with TRBJ1-4; D unresolved. From germline, CDR1 is MGHRA and CDR2 YSYEKL. The CDR3 extends over 17 amino acids. The V gene lost 0 bases and the J gene lost 6 bases, with 17 bases spanning the gap. The CDR3: CASSQDPRRGGDEKLFF. Written as DNA, the CDR3 is TGCGCCAGCAGCCAAGACCCCCGGCGGGGTGGCGATGAAAAACTGTTTTTT.

This clonotype was seen repeatedly, ten times or more. This chain uses TRBV7-2 with TRBJ2-5, with 8 positions matching TRBD2. The V segment lost 5 bases and the J segment 4 bases; nucleotides outside the gene matches: 15. The germline V gene has CDR1 SGHTA and CDR2 FQGNSA. There are 17 residues in the CDR3. In nucleotides, the CDR3 is TGTGCCAGCAGCCCTGGGGGCGGGAGGCCGGGGGCAGAGACCCAGTACTTC. It translates to CASSPGGGRPGAETQYF.

Concerning this clonotype itself: A read error may be the cause here, since a much bigger clone is one base away. The genes are TRBV29-1 and TRBJ2-1; D assignment may be TRBD1 or TRBD2 (5 bases each). Germline-derived CDR1 and CDR2 are SQVTM and ANQGSEA. This CDR3 has 15 residues. CDR3 in amino acids: CGVVWGTRPYNEQFF. As DNA, the CDR3 is TGCGGCGTTGTGTGGGGGACCCGTCCCTACAATGAGCAGTTCTTC.

Ten or more counts support this clonotype. The rearrangement links TRBV29-1 to TRBJ2-3, with D hard to call. CDR1 and CDR2 (germline): SQVTM, ANQGSEA. V was pared by 0 bases and J by 3 bases, with 4 bases between. This CDR3 comprises 12 residues. CDR3 sequence (DNA): TGCAGCGTTGAAGACGGGACAGATACGCAGTATTTT. Translated: CSVEDGTDTQYF.

This chain joins TRBV9 and TRBJ2-2, with D perhaps matching TRBD1 or TRBD2 (6 bases each). This CDR3 comprises 15 residues. From germline, CDR1 is SGDLS and CDR2 YYNGEE. V lost 3 bases to trimming and J lost 7 bases, with 16 bases between them. The CDR3 here is CASSATLGGGGELFF. The CDR3 nucleotides read TGTGCCAGCAGCGCAACCCTGGGGGGCGGCGGGGAGCTGTTTTTT.